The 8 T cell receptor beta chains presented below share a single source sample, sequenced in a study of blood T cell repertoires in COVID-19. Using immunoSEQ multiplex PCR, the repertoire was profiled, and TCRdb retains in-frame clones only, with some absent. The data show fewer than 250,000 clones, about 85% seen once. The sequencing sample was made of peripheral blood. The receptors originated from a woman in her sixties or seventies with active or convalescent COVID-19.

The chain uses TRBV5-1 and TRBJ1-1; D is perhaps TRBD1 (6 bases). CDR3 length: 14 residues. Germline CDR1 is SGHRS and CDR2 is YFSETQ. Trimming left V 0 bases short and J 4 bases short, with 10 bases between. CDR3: CASSLGGPGTEAFF. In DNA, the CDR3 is TGCGCCAGCAGCTTGGGGGGGCCCGGCACTGAAGCTTTCTTT.

The CDR3 here is CASSFPYGGYTEAFF. CDR3 DNA sequence: TGTGCCAGCAGCTTCCCTTACGGGGGTTACACTGAAGCTTTCTTT. The chain is built from TRBV11-2 and TRBJ1-1, with D maybe TRBD1 (5 bases). CDR1 is SGHAT and CDR2 is FQNNGV in the germline V gene. Trimming took 3 bases from V and 3 from J, leaving 14 bases between them. The CDR3 is 15 residues long.

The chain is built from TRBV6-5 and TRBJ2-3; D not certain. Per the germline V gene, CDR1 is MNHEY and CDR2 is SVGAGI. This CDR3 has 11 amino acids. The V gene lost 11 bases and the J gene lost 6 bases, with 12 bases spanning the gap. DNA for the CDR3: TGTGCCTCCTCAGTCAGGGATACGCAGTATTTT. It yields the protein CASSVRDTQYF.

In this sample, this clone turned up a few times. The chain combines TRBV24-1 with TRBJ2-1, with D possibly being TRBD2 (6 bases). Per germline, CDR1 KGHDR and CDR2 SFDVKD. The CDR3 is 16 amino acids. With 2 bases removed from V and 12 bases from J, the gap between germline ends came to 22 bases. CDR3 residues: CATSDSPRDGWGAQFF. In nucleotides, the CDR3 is TGTGCCACCAGTGATTCGCCGCGGGACGGGTGGGGTGCGCAGTTCTTC.

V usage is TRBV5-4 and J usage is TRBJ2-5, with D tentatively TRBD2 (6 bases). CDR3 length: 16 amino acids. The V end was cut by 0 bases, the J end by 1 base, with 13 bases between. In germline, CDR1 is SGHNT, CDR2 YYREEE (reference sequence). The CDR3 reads CASSLGGGRSQETQYF. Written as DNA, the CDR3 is TGTGCCAGCAGCTTGGGAGGAGGGCGGAGCCAAGAGACCCAGTACTTC.

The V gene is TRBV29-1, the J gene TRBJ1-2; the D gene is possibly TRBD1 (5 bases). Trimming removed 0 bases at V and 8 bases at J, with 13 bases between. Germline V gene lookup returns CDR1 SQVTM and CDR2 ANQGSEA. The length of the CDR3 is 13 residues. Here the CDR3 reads CSVEEGRENGYTF. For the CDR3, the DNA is TGCAGCGTTGAAGAGGGCAGGGAAAACGGCTACACCTTC.

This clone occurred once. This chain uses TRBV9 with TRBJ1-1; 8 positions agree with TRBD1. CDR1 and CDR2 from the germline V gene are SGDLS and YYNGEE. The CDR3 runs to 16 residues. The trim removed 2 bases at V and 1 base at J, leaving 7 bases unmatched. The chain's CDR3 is CASSVGLGTGNTEAFF. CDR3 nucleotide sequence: TGTGCCAGCAGCGTTGGCTTGGGGACAGGGAACACTGAAGCTTTCTTT.

The CDR3: CASSPRGGGSPLHF. DNA of the CDR3: TGTGCCAGCAGCCCTAGGGGAGGGGGATCACCCCTCCACTTT. The chain joins TRBV9 to TRBJ1-6; a weak D match, TRBD1 (6 bases). The CDR3 has 14 amino acids. Germline-derived CDR1 and CDR2 are SGDLS and YYNGEE. Trimming took off 4 bases at V and 10 bases at J, with 15 bases between the two ends.